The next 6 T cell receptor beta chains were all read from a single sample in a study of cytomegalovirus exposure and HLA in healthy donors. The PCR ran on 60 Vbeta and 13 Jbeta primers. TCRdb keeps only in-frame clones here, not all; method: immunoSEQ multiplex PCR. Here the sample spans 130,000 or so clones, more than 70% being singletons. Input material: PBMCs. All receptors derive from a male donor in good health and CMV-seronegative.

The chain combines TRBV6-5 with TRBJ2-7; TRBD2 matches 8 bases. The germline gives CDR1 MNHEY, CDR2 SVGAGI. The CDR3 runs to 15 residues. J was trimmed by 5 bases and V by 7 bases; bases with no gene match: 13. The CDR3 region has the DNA TGTGCCAGCAATCATCGCGGGGGGCCCACAGACGAGCAGTACTTC. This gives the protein CASNHRGGPTDEQYF.

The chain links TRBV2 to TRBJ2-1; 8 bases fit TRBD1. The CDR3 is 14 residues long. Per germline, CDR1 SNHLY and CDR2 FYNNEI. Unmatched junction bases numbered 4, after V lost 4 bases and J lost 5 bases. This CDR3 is CASSARTGHNEQFF. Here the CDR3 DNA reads TGTGCCAGCAGTGCCCGGACAGGGCACAATGAGCAGTTCTTC.

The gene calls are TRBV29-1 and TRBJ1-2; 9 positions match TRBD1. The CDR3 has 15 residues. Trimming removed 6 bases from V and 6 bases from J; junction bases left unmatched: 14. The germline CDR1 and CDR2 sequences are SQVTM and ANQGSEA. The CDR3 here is CSVAGQGEDMDGYTF. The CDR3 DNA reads TGCAGCGTCGCGGGACAGGGAGAGGATATGGATGGCTACACCTTC.

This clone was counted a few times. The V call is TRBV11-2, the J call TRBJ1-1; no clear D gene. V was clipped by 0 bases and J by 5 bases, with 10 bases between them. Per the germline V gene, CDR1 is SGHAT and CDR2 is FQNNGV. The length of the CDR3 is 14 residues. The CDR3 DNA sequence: TGTGCCAGCAGCTTAGAACCGGGGTCGACTGAAGCTTTCTTT. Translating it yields CASSLEPGSTEAFF. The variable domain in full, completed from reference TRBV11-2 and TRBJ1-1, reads EAGVAQSPRYKIIEKRQSVAFWCNPISGHATLYWYQQILGQGPKLLIQFQNNGVVDDSQLPKDRFSAERLKGVDSTLKIQPAKLEDSAVYLCASSLEPGSTEAFFGQGTRLTVV.

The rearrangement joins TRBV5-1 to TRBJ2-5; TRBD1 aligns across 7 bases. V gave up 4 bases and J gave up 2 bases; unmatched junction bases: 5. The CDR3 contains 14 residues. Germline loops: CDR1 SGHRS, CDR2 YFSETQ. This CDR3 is CASSPGQPQETQYF. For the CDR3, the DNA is TGCGCCAGCAGCCCGGGACAGCCTCAAGAGACCCAGTACTTC. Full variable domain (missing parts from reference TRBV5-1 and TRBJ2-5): KAGVTQTPRYLIKTRGQQVTLSCSPISGHRSVSWYQQTPGQGLQFLFEYFSETQRNKGNFPGRFSGRQFSNSRSEMNVSTLELGDSALYLCASSPGQPQETQYFGPGTRLLVL.

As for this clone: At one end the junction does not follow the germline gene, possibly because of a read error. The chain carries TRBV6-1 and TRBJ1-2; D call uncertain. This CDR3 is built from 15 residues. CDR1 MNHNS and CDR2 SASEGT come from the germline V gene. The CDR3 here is CASSEVGGPLYGHTF. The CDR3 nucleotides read TGTGCCAGCAGTGAGGTGGGAGGACCCCTGTATGGCCACACCTTC.